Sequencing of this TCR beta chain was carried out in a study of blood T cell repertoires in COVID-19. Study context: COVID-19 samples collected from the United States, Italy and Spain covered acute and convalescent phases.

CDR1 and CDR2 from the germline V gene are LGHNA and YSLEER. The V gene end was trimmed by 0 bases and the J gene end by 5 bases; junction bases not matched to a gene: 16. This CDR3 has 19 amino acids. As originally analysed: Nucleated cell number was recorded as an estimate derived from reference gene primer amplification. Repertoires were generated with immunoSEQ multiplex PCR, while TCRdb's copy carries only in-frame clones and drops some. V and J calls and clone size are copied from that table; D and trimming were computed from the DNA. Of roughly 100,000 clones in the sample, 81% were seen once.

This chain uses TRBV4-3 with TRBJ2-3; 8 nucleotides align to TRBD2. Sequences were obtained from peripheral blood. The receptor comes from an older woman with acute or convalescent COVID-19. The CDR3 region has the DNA TGCGCCAGCAGCCAAGATCGGGTAAGCGGGGGCCTTGTAGGAGATACGCAGTATTTT. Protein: CASSQDRVSGGLVGDTQYF.